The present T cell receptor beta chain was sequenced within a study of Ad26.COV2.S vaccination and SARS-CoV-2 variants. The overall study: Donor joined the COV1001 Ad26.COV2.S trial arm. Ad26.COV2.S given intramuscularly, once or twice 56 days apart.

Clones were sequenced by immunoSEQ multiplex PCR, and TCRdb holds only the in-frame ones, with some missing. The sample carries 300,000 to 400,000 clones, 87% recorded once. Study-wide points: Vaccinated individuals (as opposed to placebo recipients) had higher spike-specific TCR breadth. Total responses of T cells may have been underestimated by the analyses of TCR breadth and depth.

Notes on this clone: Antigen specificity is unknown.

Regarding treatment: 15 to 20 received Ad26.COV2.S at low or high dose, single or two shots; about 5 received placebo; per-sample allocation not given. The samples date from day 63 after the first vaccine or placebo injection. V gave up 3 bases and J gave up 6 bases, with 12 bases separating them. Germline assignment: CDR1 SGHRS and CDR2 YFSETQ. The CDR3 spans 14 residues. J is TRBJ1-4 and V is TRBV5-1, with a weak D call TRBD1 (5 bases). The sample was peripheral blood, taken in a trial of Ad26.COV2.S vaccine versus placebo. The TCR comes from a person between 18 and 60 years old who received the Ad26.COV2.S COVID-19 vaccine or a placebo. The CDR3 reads CASSSDSLDEKLFF. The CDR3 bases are TGCGCCAGCAGCTCTGACAGCTTAGATGAAAAACTGTTTTTT. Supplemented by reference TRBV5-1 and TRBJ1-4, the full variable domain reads KAGVTQTPRYLIKTRGQQVTLSCSPISGHRSVSWYQQTPGQGLQFLFEYFSETQRNKGNFPGRFSGRQFSNSRSEMNVSTLELGDSALYLCASSSDSLDEKLFFGSGTQLSVL.